This T cell receptor beta chain was retrieved from a study of cytomegalovirus exposure and HLA in healthy donors. About the study: Genetic ancestry analysis placed around four fifths of the 398 donors that were genotyped in the Caucasian-associated cluster.

Study conclusions and caveats: A later examination showed that TCR association rates differed by HLA locus, with DRB1 most and HLA-C fewest. Later on, analysis showed that most CMV-associated TCR beta chains appeared to be HLA-restricted. In vitro work confirmed that a few CMV-associated chains recognize CMV antigens.

Primers: 60 Vbeta forward and 13 Jbeta reverse. Assay used: immunoSEQ multiplex PCR; TCRdb lists only in-frame clones, some missing. The profile shows approximately 160,000 clones, 77% of them singletons. With regard to this clone: What it binds is unknown.

The V end was cut by 6 bases, the J end by 0 bases, with 12 bases between. Germline V CDR1 and CDR2: SGHAT, FQNNGV. The CDR3 consists of 14 residues. The receptor was isolated from a middle-aged woman in good health and CMV-seropositive. This chain joins TRBV11-2 and TRBJ2-7; maybe TRBD2 (5 bases). What was sequenced was PBMCs. The CDR3: CASSSTRPSYEQYF. CDR3 DNA: TGTGCCAGCAGTTCAACTAGGCCCTCCTACGAGCAGTACTTC.